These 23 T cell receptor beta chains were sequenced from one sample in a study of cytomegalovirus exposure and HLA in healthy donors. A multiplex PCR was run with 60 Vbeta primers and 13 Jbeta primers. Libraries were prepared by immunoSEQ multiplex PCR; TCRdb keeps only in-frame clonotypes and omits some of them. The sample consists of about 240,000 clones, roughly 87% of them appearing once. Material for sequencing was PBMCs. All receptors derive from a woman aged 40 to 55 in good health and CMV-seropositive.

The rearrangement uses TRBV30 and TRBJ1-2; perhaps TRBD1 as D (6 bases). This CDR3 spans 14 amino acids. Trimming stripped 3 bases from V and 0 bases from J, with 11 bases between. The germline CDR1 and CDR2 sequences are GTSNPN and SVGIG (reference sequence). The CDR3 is CAWRAQGTNYGYTF. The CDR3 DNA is TGTGCCTGGAGAGCACAGGGAACTAACTATGGCTACACCTTC.

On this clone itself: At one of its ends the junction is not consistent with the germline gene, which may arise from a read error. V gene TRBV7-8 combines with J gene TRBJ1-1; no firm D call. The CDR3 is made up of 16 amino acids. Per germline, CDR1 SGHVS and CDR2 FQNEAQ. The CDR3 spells CASSDLSPGVTAWRSF. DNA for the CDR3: TGTGCCAGCAGCGACCTCAGTCCCGGGGTCACGGCTTGGCGCAGCTTT.

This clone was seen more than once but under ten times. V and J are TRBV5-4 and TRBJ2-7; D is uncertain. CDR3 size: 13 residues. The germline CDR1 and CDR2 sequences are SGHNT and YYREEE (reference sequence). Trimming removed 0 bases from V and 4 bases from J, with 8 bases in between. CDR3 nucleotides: TGTGCCAGCAGCTTGGGCCGGTCGTACGAGCAGTACTTC. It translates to CASSLGRSYEQYF. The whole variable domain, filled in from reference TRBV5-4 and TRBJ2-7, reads ETGVTQSPTHLIKTRGQQVTLRCSSQSGHNTVSWYQQALGQGPQFIFQYYREEENGRGNFPPRFSGLQFPNYSSELNVNALELDDSALYLCASSLGRSYEQYFGPGTRLTVT.

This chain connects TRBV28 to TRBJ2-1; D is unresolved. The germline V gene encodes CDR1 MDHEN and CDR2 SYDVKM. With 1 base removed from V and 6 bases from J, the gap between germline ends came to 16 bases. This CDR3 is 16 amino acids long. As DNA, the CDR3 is TGTGCCAGCAGTTTATCGTTTTTTGAGCCTCCCAATGAGCAGTTCTTC. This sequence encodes CASSLSFFEPPNEQFF.

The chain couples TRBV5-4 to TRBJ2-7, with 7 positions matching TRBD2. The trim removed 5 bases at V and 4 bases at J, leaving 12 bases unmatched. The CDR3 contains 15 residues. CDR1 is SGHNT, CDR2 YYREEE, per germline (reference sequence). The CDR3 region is CASSSEVGRGYEQYF. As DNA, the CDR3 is TGTGCCAGCAGTTCCGAGGTGGGGAGGGGATACGAGCAGTACTTC.

The CDR3 DNA reads TGTGCCAGCAGCTTAGGACACAGGGGGCCCCGGAACACTGAAGCTTTCTTT. Translating gives CASSLGHRGPRNTEAFF. This chain connects TRBV13 to TRBJ1-1; 9 nucleotides match TRBD1. The length of the CDR3 is 17 residues. Germline V CDR1 and CDR2: PRHDT, FYEKMQ (reference sequence). The ends lost 0 bases at V and 1 base at J; junction bases unmatched: 6.

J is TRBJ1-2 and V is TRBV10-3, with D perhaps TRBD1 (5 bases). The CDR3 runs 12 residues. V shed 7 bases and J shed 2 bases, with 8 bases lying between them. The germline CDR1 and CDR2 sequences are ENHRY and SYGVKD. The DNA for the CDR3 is TGTGCCATCAACCAGGGAAACTATGGCTACACCTTC. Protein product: CAINQGNYGYTF.

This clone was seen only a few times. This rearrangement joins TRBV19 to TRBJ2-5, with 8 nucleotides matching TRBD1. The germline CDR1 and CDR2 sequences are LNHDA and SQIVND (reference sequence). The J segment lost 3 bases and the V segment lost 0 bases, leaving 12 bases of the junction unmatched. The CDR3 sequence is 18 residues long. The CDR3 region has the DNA TGTGCCAGTAGTATAGAATGGCGGACAGGGATAAGAAAAGAGACCCAGTACTTC. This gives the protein CASSIEWRTGIRKETQYF.

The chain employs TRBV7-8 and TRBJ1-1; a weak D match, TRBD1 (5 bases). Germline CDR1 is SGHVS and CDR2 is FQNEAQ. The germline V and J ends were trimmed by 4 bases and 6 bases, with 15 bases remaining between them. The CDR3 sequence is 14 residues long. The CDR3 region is CASSWSQGTAEAFF. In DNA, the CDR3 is TGTGCCAGCAGCTGGTCTCAGGGTACGGCTGAAGCTTTCTTT.

The CDR3 DNA reads as TGTGCCAGCAGCTTAATCCACAGGGACACCCTGAACACCGGGGAGCTGTTTTTT. This encodes CASSLIHRDTLNTGELFF. The chain carries TRBV7-3 and TRBJ2-2, with D tentatively TRBD1 (6 bases). V lost 1 base and J 1 base, leaving 16 bases between the germline ends. The CDR3 spans 18 residues. Germline-derived CDR1 and CDR2 are SGHTA and FQGTGA.

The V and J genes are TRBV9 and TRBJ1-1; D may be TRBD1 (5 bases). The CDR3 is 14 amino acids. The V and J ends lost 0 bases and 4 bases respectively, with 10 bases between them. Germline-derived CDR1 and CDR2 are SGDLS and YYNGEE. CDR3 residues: CASSVEQVPTEAFF. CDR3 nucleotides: TGTGCCAGCAGCGTAGAACAGGTACCCACTGAAGCTTTCTTT.

The chain's CDR3 is CATQPGTRREQYF. CDR3 in DNA: TGTGCCACCCAGCCGGGGACTAGACGCGAGCAGTACTTC. This rearrangement joins TRBV6-5 to TRBJ2-5; 8 nucleotides line up with TRBD2. The closer fit of TRBJ2-7 to the DNA end suggests the J call may be wrong. This CDR3 has 13 amino acids. Germline CDR1 is MNHEY and CDR2 is SVGAGI.

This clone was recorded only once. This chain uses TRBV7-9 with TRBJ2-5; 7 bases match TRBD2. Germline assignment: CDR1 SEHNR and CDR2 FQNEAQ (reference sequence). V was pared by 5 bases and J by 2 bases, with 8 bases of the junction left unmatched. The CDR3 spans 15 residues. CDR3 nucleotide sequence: TGTGCCAGCAGCGTCGCTCTAGCGGATCAAGAGACCCAGTACTTC. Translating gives CASSVALADQETQYF.

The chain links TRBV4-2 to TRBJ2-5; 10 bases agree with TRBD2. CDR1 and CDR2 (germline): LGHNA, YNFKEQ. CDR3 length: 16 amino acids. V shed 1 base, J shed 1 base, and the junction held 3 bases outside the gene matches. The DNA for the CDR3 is TGTGCCAGCAGCCAAGTTTTAGCGGGGGGCCAAGAGACCCAGTACTTC. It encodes CASSQVLAGGQETQYF.

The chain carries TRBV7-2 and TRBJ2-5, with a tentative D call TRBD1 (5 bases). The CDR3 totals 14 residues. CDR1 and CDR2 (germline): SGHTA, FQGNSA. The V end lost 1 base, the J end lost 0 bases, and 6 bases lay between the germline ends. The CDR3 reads CASSLDRYQETQYF. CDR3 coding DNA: TGTGCCAGCAGCTTAGACAGGTACCAAGAGACCCAGTACTTC.

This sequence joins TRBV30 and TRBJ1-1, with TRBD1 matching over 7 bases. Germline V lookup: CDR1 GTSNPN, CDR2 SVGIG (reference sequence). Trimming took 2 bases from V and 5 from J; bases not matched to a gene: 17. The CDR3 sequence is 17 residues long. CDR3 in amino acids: CAWSSPRQGRGGTEAFF. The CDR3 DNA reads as TGTGCCTGGAGTTCCCCGCGACAGGGACGAGGAGGGACTGAAGCTTTCTTT.

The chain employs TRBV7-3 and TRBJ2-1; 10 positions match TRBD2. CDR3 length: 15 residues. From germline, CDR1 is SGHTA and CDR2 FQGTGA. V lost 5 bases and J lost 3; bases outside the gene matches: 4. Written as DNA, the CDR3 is TGTGCCAGCAGCATCTCTAGCGGGGGCTACAATGAGCAGTTCTTC. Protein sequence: CASSISSGGYNEQFF.

The CDR3 DNA is TGTGCCAGCAGGGGACTGTCTAGCGGGAGTTACAATGAGCAGTTCTTC. Its translation is CASRGLSSGSYNEQFF. V and J are TRBV11-3 and TRBJ2-1, with 10 bases lining up with TRBD2. Trimming at V came to 6 bases and at J to 4 bases, leaving 9 bases not matched to a gene. The CDR3 is 16 amino acids. The germline gives CDR1 SGHNT, CDR2 YENEEA.

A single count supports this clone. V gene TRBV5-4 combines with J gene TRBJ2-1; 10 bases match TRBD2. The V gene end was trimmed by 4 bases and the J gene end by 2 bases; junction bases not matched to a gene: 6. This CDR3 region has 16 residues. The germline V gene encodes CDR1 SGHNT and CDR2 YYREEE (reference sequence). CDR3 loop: CASSAEAGGTYNEQFF. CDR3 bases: TGTGCCAGCAGCGCGGAAGCGGGAGGGACCTACAATGAGCAGTTCTTC.

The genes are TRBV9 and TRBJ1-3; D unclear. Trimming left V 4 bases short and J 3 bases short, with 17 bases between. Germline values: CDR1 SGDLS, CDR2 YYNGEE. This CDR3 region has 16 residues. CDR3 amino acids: CASSSPRDGVGNTIYF. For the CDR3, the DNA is TGTGCCAGCAGCTCGCCGCGGGATGGAGTTGGAAACACCATATATTTT.

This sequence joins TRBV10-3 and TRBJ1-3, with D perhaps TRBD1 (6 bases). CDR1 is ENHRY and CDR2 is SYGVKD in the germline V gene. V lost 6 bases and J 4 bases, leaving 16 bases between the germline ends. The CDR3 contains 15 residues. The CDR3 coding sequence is TGTGCCATCAGCGATGACAGGTTGCTGGGAAACACCATATATTTT. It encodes CAISDDRLLGNTIYF.

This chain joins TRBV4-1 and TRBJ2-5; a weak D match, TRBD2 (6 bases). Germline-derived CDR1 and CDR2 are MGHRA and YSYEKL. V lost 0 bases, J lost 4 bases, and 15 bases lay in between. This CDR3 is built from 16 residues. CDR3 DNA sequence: TGCGCCAGCAGCCAAGAGGGGCACCGGGAGCGAGAGACCCAGTACTTC. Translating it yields CASSQEGHRERETQYF.

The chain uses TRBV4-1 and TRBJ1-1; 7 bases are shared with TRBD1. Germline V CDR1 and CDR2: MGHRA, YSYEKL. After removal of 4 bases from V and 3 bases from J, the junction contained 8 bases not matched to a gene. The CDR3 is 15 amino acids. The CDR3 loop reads CASSPLRGADTEAFF. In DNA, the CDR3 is TGCGCCAGCAGCCCGCTCAGGGGGGCGGACACTGAAGCTTTCTTT.